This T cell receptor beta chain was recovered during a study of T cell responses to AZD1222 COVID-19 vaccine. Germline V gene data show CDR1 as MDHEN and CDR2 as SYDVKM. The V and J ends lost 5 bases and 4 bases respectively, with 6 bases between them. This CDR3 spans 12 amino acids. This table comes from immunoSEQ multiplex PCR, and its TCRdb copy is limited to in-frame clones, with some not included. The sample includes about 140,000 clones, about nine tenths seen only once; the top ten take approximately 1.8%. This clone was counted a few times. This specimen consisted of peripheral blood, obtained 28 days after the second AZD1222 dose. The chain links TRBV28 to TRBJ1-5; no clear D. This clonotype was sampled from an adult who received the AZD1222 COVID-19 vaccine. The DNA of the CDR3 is TGTGCCAGCAGTCGAAGTAATCAGCCCCAGCATTTT. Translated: CASSRSNQPQHF.